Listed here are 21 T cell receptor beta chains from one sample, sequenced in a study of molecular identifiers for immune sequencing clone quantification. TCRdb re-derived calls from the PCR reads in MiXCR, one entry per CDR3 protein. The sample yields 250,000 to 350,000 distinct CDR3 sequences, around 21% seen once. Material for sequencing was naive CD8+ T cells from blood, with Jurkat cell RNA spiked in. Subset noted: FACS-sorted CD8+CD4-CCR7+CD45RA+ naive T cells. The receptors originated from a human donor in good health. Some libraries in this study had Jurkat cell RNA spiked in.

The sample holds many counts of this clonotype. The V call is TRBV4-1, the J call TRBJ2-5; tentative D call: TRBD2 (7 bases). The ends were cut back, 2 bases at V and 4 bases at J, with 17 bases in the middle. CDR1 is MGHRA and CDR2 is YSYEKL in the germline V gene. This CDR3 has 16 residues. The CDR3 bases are TGCGCCAGCAGCCAATACCCGCGGGGGCCTGGAGAGACCCAGTACTTC. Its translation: CASSQYPRGPGETQYF.

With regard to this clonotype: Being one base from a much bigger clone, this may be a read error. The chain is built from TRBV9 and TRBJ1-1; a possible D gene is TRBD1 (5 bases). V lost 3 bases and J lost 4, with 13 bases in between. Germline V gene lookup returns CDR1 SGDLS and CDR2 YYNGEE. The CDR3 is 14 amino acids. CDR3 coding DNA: TGTGCCAGCAGCGATGACAGTATGATCACTGAAGCTTTCTTT. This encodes CASSDDSMITEAFF.

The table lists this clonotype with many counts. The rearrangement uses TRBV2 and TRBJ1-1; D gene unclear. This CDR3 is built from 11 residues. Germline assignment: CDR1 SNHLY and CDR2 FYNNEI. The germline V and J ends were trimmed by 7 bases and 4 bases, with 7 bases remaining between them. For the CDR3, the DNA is TGTGCCAGCATGACAATCACTGAAGCTTTCTTT. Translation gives CASMTITEAFF.

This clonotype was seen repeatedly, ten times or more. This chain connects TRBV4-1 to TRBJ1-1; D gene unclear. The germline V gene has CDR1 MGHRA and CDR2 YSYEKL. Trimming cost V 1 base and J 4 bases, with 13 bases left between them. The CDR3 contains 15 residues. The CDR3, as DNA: TGCGCCAGCAGCCAAGGTCCAGTTACTCTCACTGAAGCTTTCTTT. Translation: CASSQGPVTLTEAFF.

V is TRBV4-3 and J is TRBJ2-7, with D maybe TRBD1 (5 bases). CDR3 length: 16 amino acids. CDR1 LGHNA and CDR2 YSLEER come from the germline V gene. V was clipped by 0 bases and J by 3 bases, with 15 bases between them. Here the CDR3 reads CASSQESVRAYYEQYF. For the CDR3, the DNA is TGCGCCAGCAGCCAAGAAAGCGTCAGGGCCTACTACGAGCAGTACTTC.

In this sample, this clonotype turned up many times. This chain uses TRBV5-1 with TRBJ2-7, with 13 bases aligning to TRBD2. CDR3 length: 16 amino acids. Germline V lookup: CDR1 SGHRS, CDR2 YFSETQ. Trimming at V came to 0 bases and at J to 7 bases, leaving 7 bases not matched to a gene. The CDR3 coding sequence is TGCGCCAGCAGCTTGGGCCAAGGACTAGCGGGAGTGGAGCAGTACTTC. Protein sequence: CASSLGQGLAGVEQYF.

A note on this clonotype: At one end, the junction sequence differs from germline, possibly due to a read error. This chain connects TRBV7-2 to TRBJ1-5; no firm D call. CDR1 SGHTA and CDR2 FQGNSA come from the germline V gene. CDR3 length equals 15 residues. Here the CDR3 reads CASSAYLGSNQPRHF. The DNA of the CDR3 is TGTGCCAGCAGCGCTTATCTCGGTAGCAATCAGCCCCGGCATTTT. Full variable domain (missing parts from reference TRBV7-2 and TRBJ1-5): GAGVSQSPSNKVTEKGKDVELRCDPISGHTALYWYRQSLGQGLEFLIYFQGNSAPDKSGLPSDRFSAERTGGSVSTLTIQRTQQEDSAVYLCASSAYLGSNQPRHFGDGTRLSIL.

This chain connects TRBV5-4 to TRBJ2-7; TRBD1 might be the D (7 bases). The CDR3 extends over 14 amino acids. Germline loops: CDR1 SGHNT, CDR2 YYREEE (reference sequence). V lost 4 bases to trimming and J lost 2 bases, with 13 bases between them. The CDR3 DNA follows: TGTGCCAGCAGCCTGCGGGACAGCCCCTACGAGCAGTACTTC. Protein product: CASSLRDSPYEQYF. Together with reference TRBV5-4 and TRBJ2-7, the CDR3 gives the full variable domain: ETGVTQSPTHLIKTRGQQVTLRCSSQSGHNTVSWYQQALGQGPQFIFQYYREEENGRGNFPPRFSGLQFPNYSSELNVNALELDDSALYLCASSLRDSPYEQYFGPGTRLTVT.

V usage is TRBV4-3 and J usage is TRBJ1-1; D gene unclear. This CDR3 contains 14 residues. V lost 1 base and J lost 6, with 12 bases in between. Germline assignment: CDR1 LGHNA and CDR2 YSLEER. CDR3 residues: CASSQGRYSAEAFF. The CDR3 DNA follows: TGCGCCAGCAGCCAAGGCAGGTACTCCGCTGAAGCTTTCTTT.

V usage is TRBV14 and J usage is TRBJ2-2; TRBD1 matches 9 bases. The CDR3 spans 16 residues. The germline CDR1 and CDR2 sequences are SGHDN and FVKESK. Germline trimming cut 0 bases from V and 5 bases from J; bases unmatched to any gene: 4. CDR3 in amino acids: CASSQDDRGATGELFF. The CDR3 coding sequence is TGTGCCAGCAGCCAAGATGACAGGGGGGCTACCGGGGAGCTGTTTTTT.

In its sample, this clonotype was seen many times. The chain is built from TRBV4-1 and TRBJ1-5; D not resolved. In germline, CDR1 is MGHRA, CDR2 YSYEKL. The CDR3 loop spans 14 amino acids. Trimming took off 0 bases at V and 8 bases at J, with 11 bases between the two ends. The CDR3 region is CASSQDPGLEPQHF. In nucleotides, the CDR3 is TGCGCCAGCAGCCAAGATCCGGGATTGGAGCCCCAGCATTTT.

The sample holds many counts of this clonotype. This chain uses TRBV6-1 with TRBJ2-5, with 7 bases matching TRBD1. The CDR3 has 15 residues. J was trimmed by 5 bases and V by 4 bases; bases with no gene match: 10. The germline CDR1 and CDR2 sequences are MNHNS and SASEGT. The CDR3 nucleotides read TGTGCCAGCAGTGTAGGGACAGTGCTGGTTGAGACCCAGTACTTC. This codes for CASSVGTVLVETQYF.

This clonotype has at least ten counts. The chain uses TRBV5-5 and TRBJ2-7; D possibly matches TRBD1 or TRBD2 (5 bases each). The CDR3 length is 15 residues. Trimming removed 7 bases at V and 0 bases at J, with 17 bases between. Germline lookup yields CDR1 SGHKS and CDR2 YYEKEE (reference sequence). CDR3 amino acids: CASHPGTDSSYEQYF. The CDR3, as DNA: TGTGCCAGCCATCCTGGGACGGATAGCTCCTACGAGCAGTACTTC.

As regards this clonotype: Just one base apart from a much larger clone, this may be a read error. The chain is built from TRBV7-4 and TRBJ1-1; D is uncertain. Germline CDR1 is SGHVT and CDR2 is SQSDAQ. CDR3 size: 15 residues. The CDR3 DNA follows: TGTGCCAGCAGCTTAGGTTTGGAGATTCACACTGAAGTTTTCTTT. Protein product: CASSLGLEIHTEVFF.

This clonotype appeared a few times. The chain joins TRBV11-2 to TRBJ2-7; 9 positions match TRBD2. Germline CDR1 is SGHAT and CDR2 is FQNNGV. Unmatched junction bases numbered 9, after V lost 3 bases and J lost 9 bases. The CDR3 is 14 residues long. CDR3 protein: CASSFSSGSWGQYF. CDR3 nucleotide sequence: TGTGCCAGCAGCTTTAGTAGCGGGAGCTGGGGGCAGTACTTC.

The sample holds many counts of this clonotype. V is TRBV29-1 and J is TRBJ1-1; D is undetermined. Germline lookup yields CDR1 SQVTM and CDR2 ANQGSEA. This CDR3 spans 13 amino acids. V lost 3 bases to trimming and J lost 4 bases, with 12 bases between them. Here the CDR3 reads CSVEVSKSTEAFF. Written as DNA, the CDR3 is TGCAGCGTTGAGGTCAGTAAGTCCACTGAAGCTTTCTTT.

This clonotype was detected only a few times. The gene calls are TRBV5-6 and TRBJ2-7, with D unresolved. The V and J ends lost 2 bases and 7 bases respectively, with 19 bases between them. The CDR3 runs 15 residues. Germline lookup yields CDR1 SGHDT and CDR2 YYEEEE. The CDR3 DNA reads TGTGCCAGCAGCTTTTGGGCCGCCCCGGGCGCGGAGCAGTACTTC. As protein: CASSFWAAPGAEQYF. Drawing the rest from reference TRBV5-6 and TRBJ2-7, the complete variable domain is DAGVTQSPTHLIKTRGQQVTLRCSPKSGHDTVSWYQQALGQGPQFIFQYYEEEERQRGNFPDRFSGHQFPNYSSELNVNALLLGDSALYLCASSFWAAPGAEQYFGPGTRLTVT.

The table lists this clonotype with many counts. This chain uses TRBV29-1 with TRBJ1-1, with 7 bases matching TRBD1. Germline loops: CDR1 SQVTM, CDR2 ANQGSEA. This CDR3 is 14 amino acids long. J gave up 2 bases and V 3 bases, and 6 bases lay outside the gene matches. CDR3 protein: CSVDMVGGNTEAFF. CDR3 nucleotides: TGCAGCGTTGATATGGTAGGGGGCAACACTGAAGCTTTCTTT. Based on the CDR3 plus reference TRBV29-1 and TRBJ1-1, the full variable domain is SAVISQKPSRDICQRGTSLTIQCQVDSQVTMMFWYRQQPGQSLTLIATANQGSEATYESGFVIDKFPISRPNLTFSTLTVSNMSPEDSSIYLCSVDMVGGNTEAFFGQGTRLTVV.

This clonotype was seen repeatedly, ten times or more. CDR3 sequence (DNA): TGCAGTGCCGATGGACTAGCGGGGACAGATACGCAGTATTTT. It encodes CSADGLAGTDTQYF. The chain has TRBV20-1 and TRBJ2-3, with TRBD2 identical over 12 bases. Germline assignment: CDR1 DFQATT and CDR2 SNEGSKA (reference sequence). This CDR3 contains 14 residues. Unmatched junction bases numbered 4, after V lost 6 bases and J lost 3 bases.

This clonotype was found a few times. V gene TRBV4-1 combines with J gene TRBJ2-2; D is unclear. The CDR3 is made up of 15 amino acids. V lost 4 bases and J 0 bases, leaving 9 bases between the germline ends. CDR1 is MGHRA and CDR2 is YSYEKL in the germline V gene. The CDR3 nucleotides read TGCGCCAGCAGCCTAGACCACGCGAACACCGGGGAGCTGTTTTTT. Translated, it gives CASSLDHANTGELFF.

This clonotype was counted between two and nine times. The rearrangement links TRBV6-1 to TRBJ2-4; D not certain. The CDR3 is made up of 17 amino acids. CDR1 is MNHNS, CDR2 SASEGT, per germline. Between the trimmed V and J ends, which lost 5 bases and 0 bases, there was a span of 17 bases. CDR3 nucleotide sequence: TGTGCCAGCAGTATAGGGCGAGCTAACCTAGCCAAAAACATTCAGTACTTC. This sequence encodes CASSIGRANLAKNIQYF.